The 3 T cell receptor beta chains presented below share a single source sample, sequenced in a study of tumor and adjacent non-tumor tissue in lung cancer. RNA was extracted from bulk tissue without any cell sorting. This non-tumor lung sample came from over 3 cm beyond the tumor edge. TCRbeta libraries were built with three rounds of nested PCR, modified from ARM-PCR. One entry per CDR3 protein results from TCRdb running MiXCR on the multiplex PCR reads. The table shows 75,000 to 90,000 distinct CDR3 sequences, with 75% to 85% occurring only once. What was sequenced was distant non-tumor lung tissue. Receptor source: a woman between 45 and 65 years old with non-small cell lung cancer.

This clonotype has a handful of counts. Since a much larger clone is just one base distant, this may be a read error. The gene calls are TRBV7-8 and TRBJ2-7; D remains unclear. Looked up from germline, CDR1 is SGHVS and CDR2 is FQNEAQ. Trimming left V 0 bases short and J 5 bases short, with 8 bases between. This CDR3 has 13 residues. As DNA, the CDR3 is TGTGCCAGCAGCTTAGCAGGATGGGACGAGCAGTACTTC. Amino acid sequence: CASSLAGWDEQYF.

For this clonotype: One junction end disagrees with the germline gene, perhaps due to a read error. The CDR3 sequence is CVSSKRGNEQYF. DNA of the CDR3: TGTGTCAGCAGCAAACGAGGGAACGAGCAGTACTTC. This sequence joins TRBV12-3 or TRBV12-4 and TRBJ2-7; the D gene is possibly TRBD2 (5 bases). The CDR3 runs to 12 residues.

Details on this clonotype: Since a much larger clone is just one base distant, this may be a read error. The chain recombines TRBV28 with TRBJ2-1; D possibly corresponds to TRBD1 (6 bases). Looked up from germline, CDR1 is MDHEN and CDR2 is SYDVKM. The CDR3 is 17 residues long. In DNA, the CDR3 is TGTGCCAACAGTTTGGACCACAGGGTGAGCTCCTACAATGAGCAGTTCTTC. Its protein product is CANSLDHRVSSYNEQFF.